This TCR beta chain was profiled in a study of long-term antiretroviral therapy in people with HIV (dated 2022 in TCRdb). Context from the whole study: The earliest samples were collected about a decade before the 2015 WHO recommendation for immediate ART, when ART was typically delayed until CD4 counts fell. A retrospective serial study tested whether changes in peripheral blood TRB repertoire composition and diversity were associated with ART initiation and durable HIV suppression. A total of 192 cryopreserved PBMC samples were contributed to the cohort by 30 adults with confirmed HIV infection, with samples collected serially over a mean of approximately 6 years (range 1-12). Among the roughly 30 participants with HIV, around 10 were female. No cross-contamination during QIAcube processing was seen in test extractions of a monoclonal T-cell line run alongside roughly 35 polyclonal samples.

For this clone: Its antigen is unknown. Base quality data are lacking; no much larger clone is found one base away.

The immunoSEQ hsTCRB v3.0 assay was used at survey level resolution for TRB variable region sequencing. A depth of about 40,000-55,000 T-cell genomes per sample was targeted for TRB sequencing. Pooled TRB libraries were sequenced on an Illumina MiSeq with a v3 150-cycle kit. As for the authors' bioinformatics: Analysis of repertoires was carried out in R inside a reproducible Nextflow workflow spanning QC, data transformation and analysis. LymphoSeq2, an R package for exploring AIRR-Seq data, was used to implement custom analyses. A few samples that yielded fewer than 5000 total TRB sequences were excluded, so that fewer than 250 HIV repertoires were analyzed. Among the roughly 180 retained HIV repertoires, some 60 were collected before ART initiation and 129 after ART initiation. Repertoires were downsampled to 5000 TRB nucleotide sequences, and summary statistics were averaged over 100 downsampling iterations. The analysis kept only TRB sequences whose CDR3 regions were at least seven amino acids long. A Shannon entropy-derived clonality score and the Gini coefficient were used to measure diversity. In the repertoire networks, any two of the top 5000 CDR3 amino acid sequences were connected whenever the two sequences differed by an edit distance of one. For TRB CDR3 amino acid sequences, antigen specificity groups and MHC restriction were predicted with GLIPH2. To flag known associations with CMV, EBV, HIV or tissue antigens, CDR3 amino acid sequences were compared against VDJdb and McPAS-TCR. Pre-ART, post-ART and control groups were compared with Wilcoxon signed-rank tests and Holm-Bonferroni correction. This is the immuneACCESS table as TCRdb keeps it, with only in-frame sequences that have V and J called. A part of the clones is gone; compared with another copy, unresolved V genes explain less than half, and the rest is unexplained. Clonal size and the V and J genes are those of that table, whereas D and trimming came from the DNA. Across this sample there are around 33,000 clones, with 83% seen only once. The ten largest make up 7.9% of the sample.

Inclusion was restricted to participants for whom at least one PBMC sample before ART initiation and at least two post-ART samples were available. Treatment was received in the United States of America by all participants with HIV. Before DNA extraction, cryopreserved samples containing about 0.9-11 million PBMC were thawed and washed. At the time of the earliest PBMC sample, participants with HIV were aged between roughly 23 and 60 years. PBMC samples from each participant spanned 1-4 timepoints before ART initiation and 2-8 timepoints after ART initiation, with a median of 7 samples. For every participant, serial HIV viral load, CD4+ T-cell count, ART history and demographic data were obtained. Genomic DNA was extracted from unsorted PBMC with a Qiagen kit on a QIAcube, with processing performed in batches of 12 samples. General findings and caveats noted by the study authors: Owing to limited PBMC availability, only the TCR beta chain was sequenced, without alpha chain pairing. Inferences about post-ART repertoire changes are limited because no data were available on ART adherence, viral resistance or therapy changes. ART initiation was associated with a significant increase in TRB diversity, but diversity stayed significantly below transplant donor controls even after long-term ART. Narrower CDR3 length ranges were observed in HIV repertoires than in controls, and an antigen-experienced repertoire with only a slight naive shift after ART was suggested by the network structure. At every time point, the repertoire was dominated by expanded TRB clones first identified before ART initiation, although this dominance fluctuated and, in many PLHIV, declined after ART. The samples were dated from about 2003 to 2017, and the ART regimens that were used may be less effective than current ART regimens. Unsorted PBMC were profiled instead of sorted CD4+ and CD8+ T cells because pre-ART samples had limited cell numbers.

The germline V gene sets CDR1 to SGHTS and CDR2 to YDEGEE. V is reduced by 6 bases and J by 8 bases, leaving a spacing of 24 bases between them. Reading from cysteine to phenylalanine, the CDR3 counts 15 amino acids. The sequence is cut down to CDR3 DNA, 45 bases in frame from base 1. The sequence came from a man aged 18 to 35 with HIV. The sample consisted of unsorted PBMCs, taken 0.4 years before starting antiretroviral therapy. The chain is made from TRBV5-8 and TRBJ2-7; no D gene call is confident. The DNA sequence reads TGTGCCAGCAAATTCGCGAGCCCCGAATTAAGGCAGCAGTACTTC. The resulting protein is CASKFASPELRQQYF.